This T cell receptor beta chain was recorded in a study of T cell responses to AZD1222 COVID-19 vaccine. At the level of the study: Second-dose timings of about 4 or about 12 weeks were pooled.

This clone was seen a few times. The target antigen is unknown. Overall study findings and caveats: Clonal diversity was possibly underestimated, and white British individuals and females predominated among donors. Close to half of all spike-specific TCRs reportedly target regions of the variants that are unmutated.

The CDR3 spans 12 residues. CDR1 and CDR2 from the germline V gene are SGHRS and YFSETQ. Trimming pared 4 bases from V and 5 bases from J, leaving 8 bases between. Generated by immunoSEQ multiplex PCR, the TCRdb table keeps only in-frame clones and is missing some. The repertoire holds tens of thousands of clones, with just under 80% as singletons. The chain combines TRBV5-1 with TRBJ2-3, with no clear D. Sequences were derived from peripheral blood, sampled on day 0 of AZD1222 vaccination. This clonotype was sampled from an adult in good health. CDR3 region: CASSSNVDTQYF. The CDR3 DNA is TGCGCCAGCAGCAGCAATGTAGATACGCAGTATTTT.